These 25 T cell receptor beta chains share one sample of origin, sequenced in a study of Ad26.COV2.S vaccination and SARS-CoV-2 variants. Described treatment: 15 to 20 received Ad26.COV2.S at low or high dose, single or two shots; roughly five received placebo; per-sample allocation not given. Sampling happened 63 days after the first vaccine or placebo injection. TCRdb's copy holds only in-frame clones and misses some; the assay was immunoSEQ multiplex PCR. The sample has about 450,000 clones; 89% are singletons. Sequenced material: peripheral blood, taken in a trial of Ad26.COV2.S vaccine versus placebo. These receptors were taken from a person aged 18-60 years who received the Ad26.COV2.S COVID-19 vaccine or a placebo.

The chain joins TRBV19 to TRBJ1-3; no definite D call. Trimming took off 7 bases at V and 0 bases at J, with 7 bases between the two ends. CDR3 length: 13 amino acids. CDR1 and CDR2 (germline): LNHDA, SQIVND (reference sequence). DNA for the CDR3: TGTGCCAGTAACAGCCTCTCTGGAAACACCATATATTTT. It yields the protein CASNSLSGNTIYF.

This clone appeared a single time. The chain joins TRBV4-2 to TRBJ1-2; 7 nucleotides agree with TRBD1. The CDR3 runs 17 residues. V shed 1 base and J 2 bases; nucleotides not matched to a gene: 10. CDR1 LGHNA and CDR2 YNFKEQ come from the germline V gene. The CDR3: CASSQAWSGQRNYGYTF. CDR3 in DNA: TGTGCCAGCAGCCAAGCCTGGTCGGGACAGCGCAACTATGGCTACACCTTC.

The rearrangement uses TRBV28 and TRBJ1-2; D gene ambiguous. The germline V gene encodes CDR1 MDHEN and CDR2 SYDVKM. The CDR3 runs 13 residues. Trimming removed 6 bases at V and 2 bases at J, with 10 bases between. The CDR3 loop reads CASRSTANYGYTF. DNA of the CDR3: TGTGCCAGCAGAAGCACAGCAAACTATGGCTACACCTTC.

The chain employs TRBV4-3 and TRBJ1-4; D not resolved. Per germline, CDR1 LGHNA and CDR2 YSLEER. Trimming pared 4 bases from V and 5 bases from J, leaving 17 bases between. CDR3 length equals 16 residues. CDR3 nucleotides: TGCGCCAGCAGCCGGCGGTTTGACGGACGAAATGAAAAACTGTTTTTT. Its protein product is CASSRRFDGRNEKLFF.

This rearrangement joins TRBV5-1 to TRBJ2-7; 7 bases agree with TRBD1. The V and J ends lost 4 bases and 5 bases, in that order; junction bases with no gene match: 9. The CDR3 is made up of 14 amino acids. CDR1 SGHRS and CDR2 YFSETQ come from the germline V gene. The CDR3 reads CASSRNRDRNEQYF. The CDR3 DNA reads TGCGCCAGCAGCCGCAACCGGGACAGAAACGAGCAGTACTTC.

J is TRBJ2-1 and V is TRBV7-8; 12 bases line up with TRBD2. The germline CDR1 and CDR2 sequences are SGHVS and FQNEAQ. This CDR3 spans 17 amino acids. Germline trimming cut 5 bases from V and 2 bases from J; bases unmatched to any gene: 7. CDR3 protein: CASSARLAGEAYNEQFF. The DNA for the CDR3 is TGTGCCAGCAGCGCCAGACTAGCGGGAGAAGCCTACAATGAGCAGTTCTTC.

The V and J genes are TRBV9 and TRBJ2-3; perhaps TRBD1 as D (5 bases). V lost 0 bases to trimming and J lost 3 bases, with 20 bases between them. Per germline, CDR1 SGDLS and CDR2 YYNGEE. The CDR3 has 18 amino acids. The CDR3 here is CASSVEIVGRGRTDTQYF. CDR3 bases: TGTGCCAGCAGCGTAGAAATCGTTGGAAGGGGTAGGACAGATACGCAGTATTTT. Based on the CDR3 plus reference TRBV9 and TRBJ2-3, the full variable domain is DSGVTQTPKHLITATGQRVTLRCSPRSGDLSVYWYQQSLDQGLQFLIQYYNGEERAKGNILERFSAQQFPDLHSELNLSSLELGDSALYFCASSVEIVGRGRTDTQYFGPGTRLTVL.

CDR3 in amino acids: CASSLGEKLFF. The CDR3 nucleotides read TGTGCCAGCAGCCTAGGCGAAAAACTGTTTTTT. This chain links TRBV6-6 with TRBJ1-4; D is uncertain. Per germline, CDR1 MNHNY and CDR2 SVGAGI (reference sequence). Trimming stripped 6 bases from V and 8 bases from J, with 7 bases between. The CDR3 has 11 residues.

The V call is TRBV2, the J call TRBJ1-6; D might be TRBD1 (5 bases). Trimming stripped 1 base from V and 14 bases from J, with 18 bases between. Germline V gene lookup returns CDR1 SNHLY and CDR2 FYNNEI. The CDR3 loop spans 15 amino acids. CDR3 nucleotides: TGTGCCAGCAGTGAAGGGGGGAATTTACCCGGAGCCCTCCACTTT. The encoded protein is CASSEGGNLPGALHF.

V is TRBV28 and J is TRBJ2-1; TRBD1 is a possible D gene (7 bases). The CDR3 is made up of 15 amino acids. V lost 7 bases and J lost 5, with 18 bases in between. Germline V gene data show CDR1 as MDHEN and CDR2 as SYDVKM. The CDR3 DNA reads as TGTGCCAGCACCATCGCCGGGGGACAGCACAATGAGCAGTTCTTC. It is translated as CASTIAGGQHNEQFF. Based on the CDR3 plus reference TRBV28 and TRBJ2-1, the full variable domain is DVKVTQSSRYLVKRTGEKVFLECVQDMDHENMFWYRQDPGLGLRLIYFSYDVKMKEKGDIPEGYSVSREKKERFSLILESASTNQTSMYLCASTIAGGQHNEQFFGPGTRLTVL.

The chain links TRBV15 to TRBJ1-6; unclear D gene. V lost 5 bases and J 10 bases, leaving 18 bases between the germline ends. CDR3 size: 15 residues. From germline, CDR1 is LNHNV and CDR2 YYDKDF (reference sequence). CDR3 amino acids: CATSFDPRNHSPLHF. DNA of the CDR3: TGTGCCACCAGCTTCGACCCCCGCAATCACTCACCCCTCCACTTT.

This sequence joins TRBV6-2 or TRBV6-3 and TRBJ1-5, with D perhaps TRBD1 (5 bases). The CDR3 runs 17 residues. Trimming stripped 4 bases from V and 4 bases from J, with 20 bases between. The germline CDR1 and CDR2 sequences are MNHEY and SVGEGT. CDR3 DNA: TGTGCCAGCAGTTCCTACGAAACCGGGACGGTAAATCAGCCCCAGCATTTT. It is translated as CASSSYETGTVNQPQHF.

The V gene is TRBV11-2, the J gene TRBJ2-1, with 8 bases matching TRBD1. This CDR3 comprises 15 residues. Germline values: CDR1 SGHAT, CDR2 FQNNGV. J was trimmed by 4 bases and V by 3 bases; bases with no gene match: 5. The CDR3 reads CASSLSGQEYNEQFF. CDR3 nucleotides: TGTGCCAGCAGCTTGTCGGGACAGGAGTACAATGAGCAGTTCTTC.

The genes are TRBV7-6 and TRBJ2-3, with a tentative D call TRBD2 (6 bases). The germline V gene encodes CDR1 SGHVS and CDR2 FNYEAQ. V lost 1 base and J lost 2, with 10 bases in between. This CDR3 spans 15 amino acids. CDR3 residues: CASSLVTRDTDTQYF. CDR3 nucleotide sequence: TGTGCCAGCAGCTTAGTAACGCGGGACACAGATACGCAGTATTTT.

This clone has a single count. Written as DNA, the CDR3 is TGTGCCAGCAGTTACTCCTGGGACAGTAATTCACCCCTCCACTTT. Protein sequence: CASSYSWDSNSPLHF. The gene calls are TRBV6-5 and TRBJ1-6; 7 nucleotides agree with TRBD1. The CDR3 contains 15 residues. The germline gives CDR1 MNHEY, CDR2 SVGAGI. Trimming removed 0 bases from V and 6 bases from J; junction bases left unmatched: 2.

This clone was detected once. This chain uses TRBV18 with TRBJ1-4; D remains ambiguous. The CDR3 sequence is 13 residues long. Germline V gene sequence: CDR1 KGHSH, CDR2 LQKENI. Trimming left V 2 bases short and J 8 bases short, with 9 bases between. This CDR3 is CASSPNWAEKLFF. The CDR3 bases are TGTGCCAGCTCACCAAACTGGGCAGAAAAACTGTTTTTT. The variable domain in full, with the rest retrieved from reference TRBV18 and TRBJ1-4, is NAGVMQNPRHLVRRRGQEARLRCSPMKGHSHVYWYRQLPEEGLKFMVYLQKENIIDESGMPKERFSAEFPKEGPSILRIQQVVRGDSAAYFCASSPNWAEKLFFGSGTQLSVL.

This rearrangement joins TRBV5-1 to TRBJ2-3; 8 bases agree with TRBD2. The V and J ends lost 4 bases and 6 bases, in that order; junction bases with no gene match: 10. The CDR3 totals 15 residues. Germline CDR1 is SGHRS and CDR2 is YFSETQ. The CDR3 here is CASSVRGGLGDTQYF. CDR3 coding DNA: TGCGCCAGCAGCGTACGGGGGGGCCTTGGCGATACGCAGTATTTT.

The V call is TRBV2, the J call TRBJ1-2; D is unclear. V shed 4 bases and J shed 7 bases, with 13 bases lying between them. The CDR3 is 13 amino acids. Germline V gene sequence: CDR1 SNHLY, CDR2 FYNNEI. This CDR3 is CASSAGGSGGYTF. Written as DNA, the CDR3 is TGTGCCAGCAGTGCGGGCGGGTCAGGTGGCTACACCTTC.

The gene calls are TRBV7-2 and TRBJ2-7; 7 bases are a match to TRBD1. The CDR3 runs to 14 residues. Germline values: CDR1 SGHTA, CDR2 FQGNSA. V gave up 4 bases and J gave up 3 bases; unmatched junction bases: 6. The CDR3 reads CASSSQQGLYEQYF. In nucleotides, the CDR3 is TGTGCCAGCAGCTCCCAACAGGGGCTCTACGAGCAGTACTTC.

This chain links TRBV5-1 with TRBJ2-3, with D perhaps matching TRBD2 (6 bases). This CDR3 has 16 amino acids. V lost 1 base to trimming and J lost 2 bases, with 14 bases between them. CDR1 SGHRS and CDR2 YFSETQ come from the germline V gene. The CDR3 sequence is CASSLLGSGNTDTQYF. For the CDR3, the DNA is TGCGCCAGCAGCTTGCTGGGTAGCGGAAACACAGATACGCAGTATTTT.

The chain couples TRBV28 to TRBJ1-3; the D gene is possibly TRBD1 (6 bases). CDR1 and CDR2 from the germline V gene are MDHEN and SYDVKM. This CDR3 region has 14 residues. The germline V and J ends were trimmed by 2 bases and 2 bases, with 7 bases remaining between them. CDR3 in DNA: TGTGCCAGCAGTTTAAACAGGGCTGGAAACACCATATATTTT. Protein product: CASSLNRAGNTIYF. Variable domain in full (rest from reference TRBV28 and TRBJ1-3): DVKVTQSSRYLVKRTGEKVFLECVQDMDHENMFWYRQDPGLGLRLIYFSYDVKMKEKGDIPEGYSVSREKKERFSLILESASTNQTSMYLCASSLNRAGNTIYFGEGSWLTVV.

The V gene is TRBV18, the J gene TRBJ2-3; a possible D gene is TRBD2 (5 bases). V was trimmed by 0 bases and J by 4 bases, leaving 17 bases between them. Germline-derived CDR1 and CDR2 are KGHSH and LQKENI. The CDR3 is 17 amino acids. The CDR3 region is CASSPPHPSGGSDTQYF. In DNA form, the CDR3 reads TGTGCCAGCTCACCACCCCATCCGAGCGGAGGATCAGATACGCAGTATTTT.

The chain has TRBV11-2 and TRBJ2-3; no firm D call. Per germline, CDR1 SGHAT and CDR2 FQNNGV. The V gene lost 1 base and the J gene lost 5 bases, with 7 bases spanning the gap. The CDR3 length is 13 residues. The CDR3 reads CASSLGSLDTQYF. The CDR3 region has the DNA TGTGCCAGCAGCTTAGGATCTCTAGATACGCAGTATTTT.

This clone has a handful of counts. The chain couples TRBV27 to TRBJ2-5; 14 bases map to TRBD2. The V gene's germline CDR1 is MNHEY and CDR2 SMNVEV (reference sequence). J gave up 3 bases and V 4 bases, and 10 bases lay outside the gene matches. The CDR3 runs to 18 residues. The CDR3 coding sequence is TGTGCCAGCAGTTACCGGACTAGCGGGGGGCGTGTTAAAGAGACCCAGTACTTC. It yields the protein CASSYRTSGGRVKETQYF.

CDR3 region: CASSYRQEPSGANVLTF. The CDR3 DNA follows: TGTGCCAGCAGTTATAGACAGGAACCCTCTGGGGCCAACGTCCTGACTTTC. This chain uses TRBV6-2 or TRBV6-3 with TRBJ2-6; D might be TRBD1 (6 bases). The germline V gene has CDR1 MNHEY and CDR2 SVGEGT. The CDR3 loop spans 17 amino acids. V lost 3 bases, J lost 0 bases, and 12 bases lay in between.